The entry below gives a single T cell receptor beta chain sequence along with its context. Its specificity is unknown. The assay was run at survey level. Using immunoSEQ multiplex PCR, the repertoire was profiled, and TCRdb retains in-frame clones only, with some absent. The sample has some 30,000 clones, 81% seen once. V lost 0 bases and J 4 bases, leaving 17 bases between the germline ends. The CDR3 sequence is 16 residues long. Germline-derived CDR1 and CDR2 are SGHRS and YFSETQ. These data come from a study of STAT5B mutations in CD4+ large granular lymphocyte leukemia. The study's findings and limits: TRBV06-family usage was enriched in top patient clones (8/27) versus controls (2/35). Without HLA matching, higher CD4+ than CD8+ T-LGLL clonality could reflect small sample size.

The sequence came from a human donor in good health. The chain combines TRBV5-1 with TRBJ2-7, with TRBD2 as a possible D gene (5 bases). The sequencing sample was made of CD4+ T cells from blood buffy coats. In nucleotides, the CDR3 is TGCGCCAGCAGCTTGGATTCGTTGGGCGGACTTTACGAGCAGTACTTC. Its translation is CASSLDSLGGLYEQYF.